This passage covers 10 T cell receptor beta chains from one sample sequenced in a study of a mutant IDH1 vaccine in newly diagnosed glioma. Time point noted: week 47, end of study. Doses of 300 ug of mutant IDH1 20-mer peptide were given with topical imiquimod. The antigens these receptors bind are not known. Profiling relied on immunoSEQ multiplex PCR, and the TCRdb table lists in-frame clones only, not all of them. The repertoire holds around 50,000 clones, with 65% as singletons. This specimen consisted of peripheral blood mononuclear cells (PBMCs), obtained from a glioma patient whose treatment included an IDH1 peptide vaccine. These receptors were obtained from a man aged 40-49 years with glioma. Some clones in this sample may be carry-over from other donors' samples.

The rearrangement links TRBV4-2 to TRBJ2-3, with 7 positions matching TRBD1. V lost 4 bases, J lost 2 bases, and 6 bases stayed unmatched. Germline V gives CDR1 LGHNA, CDR2 YNFKEQ. CDR3 size: 15 residues. The CDR3 is CASSRGTENTDTQYF. The DNA of the CDR3 is TGTGCCAGCAGCCGGGGGACAGAAAACACAGATACGCAGTATTTT.

The chain has TRBV6-1 and TRBJ2-2; perhaps TRBD1 as D (5 bases). Germline V CDR1 and CDR2: MNHNS, SASEGT. V was clipped by 4 bases and J by 8 bases, with 11 bases between them. This CDR3 region has 13 residues. As DNA, the CDR3 is TGTGCCAGCAGTGCTGTGGGGCGGGGGGAGCTGTTTTTT. This gives the protein CASSAVGRGELFF.

This clone was picked up a small number of times. The chain employs TRBV19 and TRBJ2-5; 15 positions agree with TRBD2. V lost 7 bases, J lost 9 bases, and 9 bases stayed unmatched. The CDR3 covers 15 residues. The germline CDR1 and CDR2 sequences are LNHDA and SQIVND (reference sequence). In DNA, the CDR3 is TGTGCCAGTAACAGCGGGACTAGCGGGGGGTGGGCCCAGTACTTC. This translates into CASNSGTSGGWAQYF.

The chain joins TRBV4-1 to TRBJ1-4; no reliable D call. CDR1 MGHRA and CDR2 YSYEKL come from the germline V gene. V was pared by 0 bases and J by 3 bases, with 14 bases between. The CDR3 has 17 residues. The CDR3 is CASSQDEWPAPNEKLFF. CDR3 bases: TGCGCCAGCAGCCAAGATGAGTGGCCCGCGCCTAATGAAAAACTGTTTTTT.

The chain combines TRBV18 with TRBJ1-1, with unresolved D. The germline CDR1 and CDR2 sequences are KGHSH and LQKENI. Trimming cost V 1 base and J 1 base, with 1 base left between them. The CDR3 runs to 12 residues. Here the CDR3 reads CASSPRNTEAFF. For the CDR3, the DNA is TGTGCCAGCTCACCACGGAACACTGAAGCTTTCTTT.

The chain has TRBV5-6 and TRBJ2-6; a possible D gene is TRBD1 (6 bases). V dropped 5 bases and J dropped 5 bases, with 20 bases sitting between them. This CDR3 region has 17 residues. CDR1 is SGHDT and CDR2 is YYEEEE in the germline V gene. The CDR3 DNA reads TGTGCCAGCAGTCAATCCTGGGGGCCTCTTCGGGCCAACGTCCTGACTTTC. Protein product: CASSQSWGPLRANVLTF.

J is TRBJ2-7 and V is TRBV5-4; 11 bases line up with TRBD1. The junction had 8 bases not matched to a gene; V was cut back by 4 bases and J by 5 bases. The CDR3 runs 15 residues. The germline gives CDR1 SGHNT, CDR2 YYREEE (reference sequence). The CDR3 DNA follows: TGTGCCAGCAGCCCGGACAGGGGGCGCGCCGACGAGCAGTACTTC. The encoded protein is CASSPDRGRADEQYF.

This clone was seen a few times. The chain employs TRBV6-5 and TRBJ2-6; D might be TRBD1 or TRBD2, each matching 6 bases. The CDR3 spans 14 residues. Germline lookup yields CDR1 MNHEY and CDR2 SVGAGI. Between the trimmed V and J ends, which lost 8 bases and 4 bases, there was a span of 12 bases. DNA of the CDR3: TGTGCCAGCCTTTCGGGGGCCGGGGCCAACGTCCTGACTTTC. It encodes CASLSGAGANVLTF.

This rearrangement joins TRBV6-1 to TRBJ1-1; D uncertain. The CDR3 runs 14 residues. V lost 6 bases and J 4 bases, leaving 15 bases between the germline ends. Looked up from germline, CDR1 is MNHNS and CDR2 is SASEGT. CDR3 loop: CASSTSSWSTEAFF. The CDR3 DNA sequence: TGTGCCAGCAGCACCTCATCCTGGAGCACTGAAGCTTTCTTT.

The chain is built from TRBV4-2 and TRBJ1-2; 8 nucleotides agree with TRBD1. The V gene's germline CDR1 is LGHNA and CDR2 YNFKEQ. The CDR3 consists of 17 residues. V lost 4 bases and J lost 0; bases outside the gene matches: 10. CDR3 protein: CASSPRQGLPANYGYTF. In DNA, the CDR3 is TGTGCCAGCAGCCCCCGACAGGGGCTCCCAGCTAACTATGGCTACACCTTC.